This is a list of T cell receptor beta chains from one sample in a study of T cells in localized non-small cell lung cancer. Libraries were prepared by immunoSEQ multiplex PCR; TCRdb keeps only in-frame clonotypes and omits some of them. Here the sample spans roughly 38,000 clones, over 75% being singletons. The specimen was peripheral blood, collected before any cancer treatment. These receptors all stem from a male donor aged 60 or older with stage III squamous cell lung carcinoma. Both conserved end residues are part of each CDR3. The order of the fields is clone size, CDR3 length, D gene, J gene, V gene, CDR3 DNA, CDR3 protein. The D gene is left open where the match is weak. For some rows the clone size is stated as once, few or many, or as a class when expanded; others skip it.

>NA|14|TRBD1|TRBJ2-7|TRBV19
TGTGCCAGTACTAAGGGGACAGGATCCTACGAGCAGTACTTC
CASTKGTGSYEQYF
>once|14|NA|TRBJ1-1|TRBV7-8
TGTGCCAGCAGCATAAAAGACAGAGACACTGAAGCTTTCTTT
CASSIKDRDTEAFF
>NA|13|NA|TRBJ2-1|TRBV7-3
TGTGCCAGCAGCTTACAGGGACATGGTGGGAAGTTCTTC
CASSLQGHGGKFF
>once|15|TRBD2|TRBJ2-7|TRBV14
TGTGCCAGCAGCCAAAATAGCGGGAGCTGGTACGAGCAGTACTTC
CASSQNSGSWYEQYF
>NA|16|NA|TRBJ2-2|TRBV18
TGTGCCAGCTCACCGTCGGGCAGGGAGGACACCGGGGAGCTGTTTTTT
CASSPSGREDTGELFF
>NA|15|TRBD1|TRBJ1-2|TRBV11-2
TGTGCCAGCAGCTTATCGGACAGGGGAAACTATGGCTACACCTTC
CASSLSDRGNYGYTF
>NA|14|NA|TRBJ2-4|TRBV5-1
TGCGCCAGTCGGGGAGAGGGGGCCAAAAACATTCAGTACTTC
CASRGEGAKNIQYF
>NA|17|TRBD1|TRBJ1-2|TRBV27
TGTGCCAGCAGTAAACAGAACGCGGGACAGGTTAACTATGGCTACACCTTC
CASSKQNAGQVNYGYTF
>NA|16|NA|TRBJ1-3|TRBV5-1
TGCGCCAGCAGCTTGGGACGGGCCAACATCGGAAACACCATATATTTT
CASSLGRANIGNTIYF
>NA|11|NA|TRBJ2-4|TRBV20-1
TGCAGTGTTAGAGTAATGGGCATTCAGTACTTC
CSVRVMGIQYF
>NA|13|NA|TRBJ1-6|TRBV19
TGTGCCAGTAAGGGGGGCTATAATTCACCCCTCCACTTT
CASKGGYNSPLHF
>NA|15|NA|TRBJ2-2|TRBV5-1
TGCGCCAGCGCCGGGGAGGCTTTGGGGACCGGGGAGCTGTTTTTT
CASAGEALGTGELFF
>NA|13|NA|TRBJ1-1|TRBV29-1
TGCAGCGCGCAGGGGAGGCGGAACACTGAAGCTTTCTTT
CSAQGRRNTEAFF
>NA|12|TRBD2|TRBJ2-1|TRBV6-5
TGTGCCAGCAGACCCCCGGGACTAGAGCAGTTCTTC
CASRPPGLEQFF
>NA|15|NA|TRBJ2-7|TRBV7-8
TGTGCCAGCAGCTTAGCGCGGGGGCTCGGAGGGGAGCAGTACTTC
CASSLARGLGGEQYF
>NA|15|NA|TRBJ2-2|TRBV9
TGTGCCAGCAGCAGTTTCGGCAGGCGCACCGGGGAGCTGTTTTTT
CASSSFGRRTGELFF
>NA|14|TRBD2|TRBJ2-5|TRBV5-1
TGCGCCAGCAGTGTGCTAGCGGGAGATGAGACCCAGTACTTC
CASSVLAGDETQYF
>NA|15|NA|TRBJ1-5|TRBV15
TGTGCCACCAGCAGAGAAAGGGGGAATGGTCAGCCCCAGCATTTT
CATSRERGNGQPQHF
>NA|16|TRBD1|TRBJ1-2|TRBV15
TGTGCCACCAGCAGAGATAGGGCAGGGGGCGACTATGGCTACACCTTC
CATSRDRAGGDYGYTF
>NA|16|NA|TRBJ1-5|TRBV15
TGTGCCACCAGCAGAGATATGGGAGGTAGCAATCAGCCCCAGCATTTT
CATSRDMGGSNQPQHF
>NA|15|NA|TRBJ1-1|TRBV7-3
TGTGCCAGCAGCTTAAAGGCAGGGGAGAACACTGAAGCTTTCTTT
CASSLKAGENTEAFF
>NA|16|TRBD2|TRBJ2-2|TRBV30
TGTGCCTGGAGTCTGGCGGGAGGTTGGAACACCGGGGAGCTGTTTTTT
CAWSLAGGWNTGELFF
>NA|15|NA|TRBJ1-3|TRBV16
TGTGCCAGCAGCCAATCTTACAGCTCTGGAAACACCATATATTTT
CASSQSYSSGNTIYF
>NA|14|TRBD2|TRBJ2-3|TRBV7-2
TGTGCCAGCAGCCCTAGCGGGAGAATGGATACGCAGTATTTT
CASSPSGRMDTQYF
>NA|15|NA|TRBJ1-3|TRBV10-3
TGTGCCATCAGTGAGTCAGCAGGGGCCGGAAACACCATATATTTT
CAISESAGAGNTIYF
>NA|15|NA|TRBJ2-1|TRBV5-4
TGTGCCAGCAGCTTGAGGGGCGGAACCTACAATGAGCAGTTCTTC
CASSLRGGTYNEQFF
>NA|15|NA|TRBJ1-3|TRBV4-1
TGCGCCAGCAGCCAAGCACCGTTCTCTGGAAACACCATATATTTT
CASSQAPFSGNTIYF
>NA|15|NA|TRBJ1-5|TRBV5-5
TGTGCCAGCAGCTTAGGGGGAGGGACCCTCGGGCCCCAGCATTTT
CASSLGGGTLGPQHF
>NA|13|NA|TRBJ1-1|TRBV5-6
TGTGCCAGCAGCTTGATGGCGAACACTGAAGCTTTCTTT
CASSLMANTEAFF
>NA|11|NA|TRBJ2-1|TRBV7-9
TGTGCCAGCACCAGCTTGCATGAGCAGTTCTTC
CASTSLHEQFF
>medium-sized|14|TRBD1|TRBJ2-7|TRBV19
TGTGCCAGTAGCCCCAGGGGGAGCCCGGGCGAGCAGTACTTC
CASSPRGSPGEQYF
>NA|14|NA|TRBJ1-1|TRBV19
TGTGCCAGTTCTGACCGGGGGGCGAACACTGAAGCTTTCTTT
CASSDRGANTEAFF
>NA|15|NA|TRBJ2-7|TRBV6-1
TGTGCCAGCAGGGCCCCAAGACCCGCCTCCTACGAGCAGTACTTC
CASRAPRPASYEQYF